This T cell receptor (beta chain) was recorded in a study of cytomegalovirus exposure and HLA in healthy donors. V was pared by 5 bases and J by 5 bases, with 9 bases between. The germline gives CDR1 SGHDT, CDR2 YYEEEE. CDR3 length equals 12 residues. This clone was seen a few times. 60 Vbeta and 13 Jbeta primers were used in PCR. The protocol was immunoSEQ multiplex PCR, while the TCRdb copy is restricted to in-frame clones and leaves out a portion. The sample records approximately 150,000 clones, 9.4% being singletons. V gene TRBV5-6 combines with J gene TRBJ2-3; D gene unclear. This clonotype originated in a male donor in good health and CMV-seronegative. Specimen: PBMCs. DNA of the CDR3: TGTGCCAGCAGTTATAATAGAGATACGCAGTATTTT. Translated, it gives CASSYNRDTQYF.